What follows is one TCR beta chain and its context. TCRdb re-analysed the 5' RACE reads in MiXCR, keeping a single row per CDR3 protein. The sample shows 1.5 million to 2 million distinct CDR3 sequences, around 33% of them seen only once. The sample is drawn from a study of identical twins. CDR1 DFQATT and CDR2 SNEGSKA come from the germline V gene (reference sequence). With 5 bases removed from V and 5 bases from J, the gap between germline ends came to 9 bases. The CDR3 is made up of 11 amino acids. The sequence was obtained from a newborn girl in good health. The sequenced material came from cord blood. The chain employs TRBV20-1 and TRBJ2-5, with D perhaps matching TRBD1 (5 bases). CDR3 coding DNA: TGCAGTGCTCTGGGGCTCGAGACCCAGTACTTC. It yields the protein CSALGLETQYF.